Each of the 32 T cell receptor beta chains below was sequenced from the same sample in a study of blood T cells in healthy people across ages. With a J-beta primer mix and a sample-barcoded 5' primer, a second PCR ran about 7 to 12 cycles. TCRdb processed the 5' RACE reads anew with MiXCR; each CDR3 protein has one entry. Of 1.5 million to 2 million distinct CDR3 sequences listed, roughly 30% are singletons. Sequenced: blood. The source of these receptors is a woman aged 25 to 45 in good health.

This clonotype was seen at least ten times. The chain couples TRBV20-1 to TRBJ2-1, with D unclear. Germline assignment: CDR1 DFQATT and CDR2 SNEGSKA (reference sequence). Deletions cut 2 bases from V and 0 bases from J, with 14 bases between. The CDR3 has 16 residues. CDR3 in DNA: TGCAGTGCTAGACCACGGGCGCGGAGCTCCTACAATGAGCAGTTCTTC. This codes for CSARPRARSSYNEQFF.

This sequence joins TRBV7-2 and TRBJ2-5; no firm D call. Trimming took off 0 bases at V and 0 bases at J, with 8 bases between the two ends. The CDR3 sequence is 15 residues long. CDR1 is SGHTA and CDR2 is FQGNSA in the germline V gene. The CDR3 DNA follows: TGTGCCAGCAGCTTAGCGCAAACATACCAAGAGACCCAGTACTTC. Translated, it gives CASSLAQTYQETQYF. The variable domain in full, completed from reference TRBV7-2 and TRBJ2-5, reads GAGVSQSPSNKVTEKGKDVELRCDPISGHTALYWYRQSLGQGLEFLIYFQGNSAPDKSGLPSDRFSAERTGGSVSTLTIQRTQQEDSAVYLCASSLAQTYQETQYFGPGTRLLVL.

The chain has TRBV30 and TRBJ1-5; D perhaps matches TRBD1 (5 bases). Germline lookup yields CDR1 GTSNPN and CDR2 SVGIG (reference sequence). V was clipped by 1 base and J by 5 bases, with 9 bases between them. The CDR3 is 13 residues long. The CDR3 spells CAWSGQRDQPQHF. CDR3 nucleotides: TGTGCCTGGAGTGGACAGAGGGATCAGCCCCAGCATTTT.

This clonotype has ten or more counts. The chain uses TRBV7-2 and TRBJ2-7, with 7 bases fitting TRBD2. This CDR3 has 15 amino acids. The germline gives CDR1 SGHTA, CDR2 FQGNSA. V lost 8 bases, J lost 3 bases, and 13 bases stayed unmatched. The DNA of the CDR3 is TGTGCCAGCCACTGGCAAACGGGCGGGAGCTACGAGCAGTACTTC. Amino acid sequence: CASHWQTGGSYEQYF.

This clonotype was picked up a small number of times. The chain has TRBV20-1 and TRBJ2-7; TRBD1 matches 8 bases. Germline trimming cut 3 bases from V and 2 bases from J; bases unmatched to any gene: 3. This CDR3 contains 13 residues. The germline V gene has CDR1 DFQATT and CDR2 SNEGSKA (reference sequence). Written as DNA, the CDR3 is TGCAGTGCTAGGGACAGGGACGCCTACGAGCAGTACTTC. This gives the protein CSARDRDAYEQYF.

This clonotype has a handful of counts. The chain uses TRBV28 and TRBJ2-2, with 7 bases matching TRBD2. Germline lookup yields CDR1 MDHEN and CDR2 SYDVKM. V gave up 4 bases and J gave up 4 bases; unmatched junction bases: 6. This CDR3 spans 15 amino acids. This chain's CDR3 is CASSSHGTITGELFF. In nucleotides, the CDR3 is TGTGCCAGCAGTTCACACGGGACTATCACCGGGGAGCTGTTTTTT.

This clonotype came up a few times. The chain recombines TRBV7-2 with TRBJ2-3; 7 bases are a match to TRBD2. The CDR3 extends over 15 amino acids. After removal of 6 bases from V and 1 base from J, the junction contained 7 bases not matched to a gene. Germline V gene data show CDR1 as SGHTA and CDR2 as FQGNSA. This CDR3 reads CASRYEAGGTDTQYF. CDR3 DNA: TGTGCCAGCAGGTACGAGGCGGGAGGCACAGATACGCAGTATTTT.

In its sample, this clonotype was seen a few times. This chain uses TRBV5-6 with TRBJ2-7, with D unclear. CDR1 is SGHDT, CDR2 YYEEEE, per germline. The ends were cut back, 1 base at V and 2 bases at J, with 16 bases in the middle. The CDR3 loop spans 16 amino acids. The CDR3, as DNA: TGTGCCAGCAGCTTGTGGGTGAAACAGCAAACCTACGAGCAGTACTTC. Amino acids: CASSLWVKQQTYEQYF.

This clonotype has at least ten counts. The chain couples TRBV10-3 to TRBJ2-1, with TRBD1 matching 8 bases. The V segment lost 5 bases and the J segment 5 bases; nucleotides outside the gene matches: 2. This CDR3 region has 13 residues. From germline, CDR1 is ENHRY and CDR2 SYGVKD. The CDR3, as DNA: TGTGCCATCAGTCGACAGGGGCACAATGAGCAGTTCTTC. Residues: CAISRQGHNEQFF.

The gene calls are TRBV7-2 and TRBJ2-7; D might be TRBD1 or TRBD2, each matching 5 bases. The J call may be incorrect, as the DNA end agrees better with TRBJ2-5. The CDR3 spans 15 residues. Looked up from germline, CDR1 is SGHTA and CDR2 is FQGNSA. The CDR3 region has the DNA TGTGCCAGCAGCTTAGCGGGGGTGCGGCAAGAGACCCAGTACTTC. Amino acids: CASSLAGVRQETQYF.

The chain combines TRBV19 with TRBJ1-6; no reliable D call. V lost 5 bases to trimming and J lost 5 bases, with 19 bases between them. Germline-derived CDR1 and CDR2 are LNHDA and SQIVND (reference sequence). The CDR3 has 17 amino acids. CDR3 residues: CASSLPFVALNNSPLHF. DNA for the CDR3: TGTGCCAGTAGTCTTCCTTTCGTCGCGCTTAATAATTCACCCCTCCACTTT.

The genes are TRBV2 and TRBJ1-6; D gene unclear. The CDR3 length is 13 residues. CDR1 and CDR2 (germline): SNHLY, FYNNEI. V was clipped by 8 bases and J by 7 bases, with 12 bases between them. CDR3 DNA: TGTGCCAGCTCGGGATTGGCCAATTCACCCCTCCACTTT. As protein: CASSGLANSPLHF.

The rearrangement joins TRBV20-1 to TRBJ1-1, with D possibly being TRBD1 (6 bases). V gave up 0 bases and J gave up 4 bases, with 9 bases separating them. Germline V CDR1 and CDR2: DFQATT, SNEGSKA (reference sequence). The CDR3 is 13 amino acids. The CDR3 region has the DNA TGCAGTGCTAGAGATGACAGGCTCACTGAAGCTTTCTTT. Translating it yields CSARDDRLTEAFF.

This clonotype came up a few times. The chain uses TRBV20-1 and TRBJ1-2; D may be TRBD1 (5 bases). V lost 6 bases and J 0 bases, leaving 17 bases between the germline ends. There are 15 residues in the CDR3. Germline V gene sequence: CDR1 DFQATT, CDR2 SNEGSKA (reference sequence). The CDR3 protein is CSAGTDGGSNYGYTF. DNA of the CDR3: TGCAGTGCGGGGACGGATGGAGGCTCTAACTATGGCTACACCTTC.

This clonotype was seen repeatedly, ten times or more. CDR3 sequence (DNA): TGCGCCAGCAGCCAGAAAGGGTCCTACGAGCAGTACTTC. It codes for CASSQKGSYEQYF. V usage is TRBV5-1 and J usage is TRBJ2-7; the D is unclear. Germline-derived CDR1 and CDR2 are SGHRS and YFSETQ. V was trimmed by 4 bases and J by 1 base, leaving 9 bases between them. The CDR3 length is 13 residues.

The chain combines TRBV7-9 with TRBJ2-5, with D hard to call. V lost 6 bases and J lost 0, with 11 bases in between. Per the germline V gene, CDR1 is SEHNR and CDR2 is FQNEAQ (reference sequence). CDR3 size: 14 residues. CDR3 residues: CASRASGDQETQYF. DNA of the CDR3: TGTGCCAGCAGAGCTAGTGGGGACCAAGAGACCCAGTACTTC.

The V gene is TRBV29-1, the J gene TRBJ2-1; D uncertain. CDR1 and CDR2 from the germline V gene are SQVTM and ANQGSEA. The CDR3 loop spans 14 amino acids. V shed 5 bases and J shed 8 bases, with 19 bases lying between them. CDR3 loop: CSVRKGLSGDEQFF. DNA for the CDR3: TGCAGCGTTCGAAAGGGCCTGAGTGGAGATGAGCAGTTCTTC.

This rearrangement joins TRBV5-1 to TRBJ1-4; no definite D call. V lost 0 bases and J lost 8, with 8 bases in between. The CDR3 length is 13 residues. Looked up from germline, CDR1 is SGHRS and CDR2 is YFSETQ. The CDR3 DNA sequence: TGCGCCAGCAGCTTGGATAAGGGCGAAAAACTGTTTTTT. Amino acid sequence: CASSLDKGEKLFF.

The V call is TRBV12-3 or TRBV12-4, the J call TRBJ2-3; TRBD2 is a possible D gene (5 bases). Trimming shortened V by 8 bases and J by 4 bases, and 16 bases separated the two germline ends. The CDR3 totals 14 residues. The CDR3: CASAARVSADTQYF. CDR3 DNA: TGTGCCAGCGCAGCGAGGGTCAGCGCAGATACGCAGTATTTT.

This clonotype has ten or more counts. This chain connects TRBV20-1 to TRBJ2-7; tentative D call: TRBD2 (5 bases). Germline V gene sequence: CDR1 DFQATT, CDR2 SNEGSKA (reference sequence). V was pared by 4 bases and J by 0 bases, with 19 bases between. The CDR3 length is 16 residues. CDR3 residues: CSAIFFGHGSSYEQYF. The DNA of the CDR3 is TGCAGTGCTATATTTTTCGGTCATGGGAGCTCCTACGAGCAGTACTTC.

J is TRBJ2-1 and V is TRBV7-9, with 10 bases fitting TRBD2. The CDR3 sequence is 15 residues long. V shed 9 bases, J shed 9 bases, and the junction held 14 bases outside the gene matches. Germline CDR1 and CDR2: SEHNR and FQNEAQ (reference sequence). CDR3 in DNA: TGTGCCAGTTCGCTAAGCGGGGGGGCCCGCGGTGAGCAGTTCTTC. It yields the protein CASSLSGGARGEQFF. Full variable domain (remainder filled in from reference TRBV7-9 and TRBJ2-1): DTGVSQNPRHKITKRGQNVTFRCDPISEHNRLYWYRQTLGQGPEFLTYFQNEAQLEKSRLLSDRFSAERPKGSFSTLEIQRTEQGDSAMYLCASSLSGGARGEQFFGPGTRLTVL.

This clonotype showed up many times. J is TRBJ1-2 and V is TRBV20-1; D may be TRBD1 (6 bases). The germline CDR1 and CDR2 sequences are DFQATT and SNEGSKA (reference sequence). V shed 2 bases and J shed 6 bases, with 13 bases lying between them. The CDR3 is made up of 13 amino acids. The CDR3 loop reads CSARYPGVNGYTF. Here the CDR3 DNA reads TGCAGTGCTAGATATCCAGGGGTGAATGGCTACACCTTC.

The chain has TRBV28 and TRBJ2-7, with 8 bases that match TRBD2. Trimming at V came to 11 bases and at J to 0 bases, leaving 12 bases not matched to a gene. The germline V gene encodes CDR1 MDHEN and CDR2 SYDVKM. There are 15 residues in the CDR3. The chain's CDR3 is CASRSERGNSYEQYF. CDR3 nucleotides: TGTGCCTCTCGAAGTGAGCGGGGGAACTCCTACGAGCAGTACTTC.

The chain is built from TRBV12-3 or TRBV12-4 and TRBJ2-3, with D possibly being TRBD2 (6 bases). V was cut by 7 bases and J by 6 bases, with 17 bases left in between. The CDR3 is made up of 14 amino acids. CDR3 in DNA: TGTGCCAGCATCAACCGGGACTGGTTTGATACGCAGTATTTT. Encoded protein: CASINRDWFDTQYF.

This clonotype was seen only a few times. The gene calls are TRBV7-9 and TRBJ1-2; D gene uncertain. Germline CDR1 is SEHNR and CDR2 is FQNEAQ (reference sequence). The CDR3 loop spans 14 amino acids. V lost 4 bases and J 0 bases, leaving 9 bases between the germline ends. The CDR3: CASSYTTPNYGYTF. The CDR3 nucleotides read TGTGCCAGCAGCTATACGACACCTAACTATGGCTACACCTTC.

V is TRBV28 and J is TRBJ2-2, with D unresolved. Germline V gene data show CDR1 as MDHEN and CDR2 as SYDVKM. CDR3 length: 14 residues. Trimming shortened V by 3 bases and J by 5 bases, and 10 bases separated the two germline ends. CDR3 residues: CASSFLSSTGELFF. The CDR3 region has the DNA TGTGCCAGCAGTTTCCTTTCGTCGACCGGGGAGCTGTTTTTT. The whole variable domain, remainder taken from reference TRBV28 and TRBJ2-2, is DVKVTQSSRYLVKRTGEKVFLECVQDMDHENMFWYRQDPGLGLRLIYFSYDVKMKEKGDIPEGYSVSREKKERFSLILESASTNQTSMYLCASSFLSSTGELFFGEGSRLTVL.

The chain links TRBV6-5 to TRBJ2-1; TRBD1 agrees at 7 bases. The CDR3 length is 11 residues. Trimming removed 5 bases from V and 13 bases from J; junction bases left unmatched: 5. Germline CDR1 and CDR2: MNHEY and SVGAGI. DNA for the CDR3: TGTGCCAGCAGTGACAGGGTCGGACAGTTCTTC. Protein sequence: CASSDRVGQFF.

This clonotype came up many times. This rearrangement joins TRBV7-3 to TRBJ2-3; 9 bases fit TRBD2. With V trimmed by 5 bases and J by 3 bases, 9 bases remained unmatched. CDR1 and CDR2 (germline): SGHTA, FQGTGA. CDR3 length: 16 residues. CDR3 in DNA: TGTGCCAGCAGCCCCGGGGGACTAGCTCAAACAGATACGCAGTATTTT. This encodes CASSPGGLAQTDTQYF.

This clonotype was picked up many times. This chain uses TRBV29-1 with TRBJ2-5, with 10 bases that match TRBD2. Germline V CDR1 and CDR2: SQVTM, ANQGSEA. CDR3 length equals 12 residues. V was clipped by 6 bases and J by 7 bases; unmatched bases: 5. The CDR3 region has the DNA TGCAGCGTGGGGACTAGCGATGTGACCCAGTACTTC. The encoded protein is CSVGTSDVTQYF.

This clonotype was observed a single time. This sequence may be a read error, since a much larger clone differs from it by one base. In nucleotides, the CDR3 is TGCAGTGCTGCCGGGACTAGACCCTACAATGAGCAGTACTTC. It specifies CSAAGTRPYNEQYF. The chain is built from TRBV20-1 and TRBJ2-7, with TRBD2 identical over 8 bases. Looked up from germline, CDR1 is DFQATT and CDR2 is SNEGSKA (reference sequence). The CDR3 has 14 amino acids. V was clipped by 5 bases and J by 7 bases; unmatched bases: 13.

The J gene is TRBJ2-7, the V gene TRBV10-3; D may correspond to TRBD1 or TRBD2 (5 bases each). CDR3 length: 12 residues. V was shortened by 3 bases and J by 7 bases, with 10 bases between the two germline ends. Germline V gives CDR1 ENHRY, CDR2 SYGVKD. The CDR3 reads CAISDGGREQYF. CDR3 bases: TGTGCCATCAGTGATGGGGGTCGGGAGCAGTACTTC.

About this clonotype: The junction departs from the called germline gene at one end, perhaps through a read error. The J gene is TRBJ2-7, the V gene TRBV11-2, with a weak D call TRBD2 (7 bases). The CDR3 loop spans 15 amino acids. CDR1 and CDR2 (germline): SGHAT, FQNNGV. CDR3 protein: CAGSLLTGGHYEQYF. CDR3 coding DNA: TGTGCCGGCAGCTTACTCACCGGGGGGCACTACGAGCAGTACTTC. The full variable domain, rest sourced from reference TRBV11-2 and TRBJ2-7, is EAGVAQSPRYKIIEKRQSVAFWCNPISGHATLYWYQQILGQGPKLLIQFQNNGVVDDSQLPKDRFSAERLKGVDSTLKIQPAKLEDSAVYLCAGSLLTGGHYEQYFGPGTRLTVT.